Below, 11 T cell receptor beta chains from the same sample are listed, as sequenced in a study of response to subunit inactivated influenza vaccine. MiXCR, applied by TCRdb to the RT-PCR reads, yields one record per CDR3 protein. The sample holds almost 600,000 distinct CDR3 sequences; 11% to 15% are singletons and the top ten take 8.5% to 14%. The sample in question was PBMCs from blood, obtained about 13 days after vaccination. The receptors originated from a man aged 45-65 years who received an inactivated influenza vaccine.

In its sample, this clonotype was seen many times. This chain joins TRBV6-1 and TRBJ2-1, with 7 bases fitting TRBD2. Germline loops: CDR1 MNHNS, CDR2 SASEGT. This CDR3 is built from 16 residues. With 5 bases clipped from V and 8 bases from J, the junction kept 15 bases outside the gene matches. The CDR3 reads CASSPWEGRIMDEQFF. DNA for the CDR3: TGTGCCAGCAGTCCATGGGAGGGGCGTATCATGGATGAGCAGTTCTTC.

The CDR3 loop reads CASTSGGIYEQYF. The CDR3 DNA sequence: TGTGCCAGCACGTCGGGCGGGATCTACGAGCAGTACTTC. The chain couples TRBV7-9 to TRBJ2-7; D is possibly TRBD2 (6 bases). With 7 bases removed from V and 3 bases from J, the gap between germline ends came to 13 bases. CDR1 and CDR2 from the germline V gene are SEHNR and FQNEAQ (reference sequence). There are 13 residues in the CDR3.

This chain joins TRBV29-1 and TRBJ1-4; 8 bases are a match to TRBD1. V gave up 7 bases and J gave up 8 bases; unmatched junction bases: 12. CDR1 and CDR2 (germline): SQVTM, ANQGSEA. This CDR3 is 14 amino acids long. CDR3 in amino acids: CSASRQGPREKLFF. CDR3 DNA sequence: TGCAGCGCATCCCGACAGGGGCCAAGGGAAAAACTGTTTTTT.

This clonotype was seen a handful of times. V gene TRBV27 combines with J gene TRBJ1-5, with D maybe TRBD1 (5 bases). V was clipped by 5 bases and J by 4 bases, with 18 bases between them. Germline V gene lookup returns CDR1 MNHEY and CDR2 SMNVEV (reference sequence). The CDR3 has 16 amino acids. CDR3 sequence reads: CASSPYGTEVNQPQHF. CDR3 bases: TGTGCCAGCAGTCCGTACGGGACCGAGGTTAATCAGCCCCAGCATTTT.

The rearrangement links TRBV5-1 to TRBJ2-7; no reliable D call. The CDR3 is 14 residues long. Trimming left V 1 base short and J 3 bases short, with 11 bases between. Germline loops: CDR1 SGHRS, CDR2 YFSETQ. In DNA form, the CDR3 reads TGCGCCAGCAGCTTGTTACTCAACAACTACGAGCAGTACTTC. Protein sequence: CASSLLLNNYEQYF. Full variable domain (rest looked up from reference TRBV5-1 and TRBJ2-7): KAGVTQTPRYLIKTRGQQVTLSCSPISGHRSVSWYQQTPGQGLQFLFEYFSETQRNKGNFPGRFSGRQFSNSRSEMNVSTLELGDSALYLCASSLLLNNYEQYFGPGTRLTVT.

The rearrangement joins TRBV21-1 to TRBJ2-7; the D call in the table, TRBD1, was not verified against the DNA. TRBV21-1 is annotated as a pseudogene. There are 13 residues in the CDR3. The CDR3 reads CASVSDRGYEQYF. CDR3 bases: TGTGCCAGCGTCTCGGACAGGGGGTACGAGCAGTACTTC.

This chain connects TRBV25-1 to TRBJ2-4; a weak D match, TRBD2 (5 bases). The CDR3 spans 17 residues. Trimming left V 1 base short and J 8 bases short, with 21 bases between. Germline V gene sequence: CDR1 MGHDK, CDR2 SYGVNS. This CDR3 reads CASSEFVTRERVYIQYF. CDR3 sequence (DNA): TGTGCCAGCAGTGAATTTGTAACGCGCGAGAGGGTTTACATTCAGTACTTC.

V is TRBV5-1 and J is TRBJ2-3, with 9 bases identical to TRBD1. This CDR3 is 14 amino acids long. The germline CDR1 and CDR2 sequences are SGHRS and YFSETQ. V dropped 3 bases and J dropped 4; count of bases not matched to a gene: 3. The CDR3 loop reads CASSSRQGADTQYF. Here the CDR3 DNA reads TGCGCCAGCAGCTCCCGACAGGGGGCAGATACGCAGTATTTT.

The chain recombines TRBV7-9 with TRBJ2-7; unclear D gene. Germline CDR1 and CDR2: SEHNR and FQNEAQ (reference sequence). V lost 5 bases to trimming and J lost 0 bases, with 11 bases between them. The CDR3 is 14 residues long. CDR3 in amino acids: CASSPPAGSYEQYF. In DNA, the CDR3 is TGTGCCAGCAGCCCTCCCGCCGGCTCCTACGAGCAGTACTTC.

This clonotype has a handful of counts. The CDR3 DNA follows: TGTGCCAGCAGCTTGTTTCAGGGGGCTTGGGAGACCCAGTACTTC. It translates to CASSLFQGAWETQYF. This rearrangement joins TRBV7-2 to TRBJ2-5, with 8 bases fitting TRBD1. The CDR3 runs to 15 residues. V dropped 3 bases and J dropped 5; count of bases not matched to a gene: 8. Germline V lookup: CDR1 SGHTA, CDR2 FQGNSA. Full variable domain (missing parts from reference TRBV7-2 and TRBJ2-5): GAGVSQSPSNKVTEKGKDVELRCDPISGHTALYWYRQSLGQGLEFLIYFQGNSAPDKSGLPSDRFSAERTGGSVSTLTIQRTQQEDSAVYLCASSLFQGAWETQYFGPGTRLLVL.

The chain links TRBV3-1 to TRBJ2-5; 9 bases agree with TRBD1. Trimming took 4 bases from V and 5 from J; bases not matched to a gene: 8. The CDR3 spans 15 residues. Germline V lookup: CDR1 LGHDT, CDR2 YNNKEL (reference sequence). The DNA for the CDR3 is TGTGCCAGCAGCCCAGGGACAGGGAATTTTGAGACCCAGTACTTC. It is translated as CASSPGTGNFETQYF.